This T cell receptor (beta chain) was documented in a study of a mutant IDH1 vaccine in newly diagnosed glioma. The time point was: baseline, week 1 (first vaccination visit). Noted treatment: pre-vaccination baseline after standard-of-care therapy. Repertoires were generated with immunoSEQ multiplex PCR, while TCRdb's copy carries only in-frame clones and drops some. The table lists about 96,000 clones, 80% of them singletons, with approximately 7.6% in the top ten. The table lists this clone with a few counts. This CDR3 is 13 amino acids long. Germline-derived CDR1 and CDR2 are SGHRS and YFSETQ. Germline trimming cut 1 base from V and 3 bases from J; bases unmatched to any gene: 0.

Sequences were derived from PBMCs, sampled from a glioma patient treated with radiotherapy, temozolomide or both. V is TRBV5-1 and J is TRBJ1-1, with 7 bases identical to TRBD1. The receptor comes from a middle-aged man with glioma. DNA of the CDR3: TGCGCCAGCAGCTTGACAGGGGACACTGAAGCTTTCTTT. It translates to CASSLTGDTEAFF.